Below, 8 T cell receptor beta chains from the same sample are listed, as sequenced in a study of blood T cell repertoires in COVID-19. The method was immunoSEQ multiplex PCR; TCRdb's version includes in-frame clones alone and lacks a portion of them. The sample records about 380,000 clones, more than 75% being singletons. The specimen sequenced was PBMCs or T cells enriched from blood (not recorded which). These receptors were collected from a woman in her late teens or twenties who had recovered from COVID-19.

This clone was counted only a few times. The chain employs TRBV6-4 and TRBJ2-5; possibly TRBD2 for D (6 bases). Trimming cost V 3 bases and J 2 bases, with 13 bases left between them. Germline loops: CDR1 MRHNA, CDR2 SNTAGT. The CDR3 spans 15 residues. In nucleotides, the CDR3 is TGTGCCAGCAGTGAAGGGCGGGGTCCACAAGAGACCCAGTACTTC. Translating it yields CASSEGRGPQETQYF.

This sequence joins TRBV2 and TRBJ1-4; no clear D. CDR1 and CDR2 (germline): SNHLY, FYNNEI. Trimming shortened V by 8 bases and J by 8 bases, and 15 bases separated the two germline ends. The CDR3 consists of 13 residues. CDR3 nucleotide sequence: TGTGCCAGCTTCCGAGGGCCTGGAGAAAAACTGTTTTTT. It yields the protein CASFRGPGEKLFF. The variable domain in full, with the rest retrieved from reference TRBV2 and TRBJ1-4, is EPEVTQTPSHQVTQMGQEVILRCVPISNHLYFYWYRQILGQKVEFLVSFYNNEISEKSEIFDDQFSVERPDGSNFTLKIRSTKLEDSAMYFCASFRGPGEKLFFGSGTQLSVL.

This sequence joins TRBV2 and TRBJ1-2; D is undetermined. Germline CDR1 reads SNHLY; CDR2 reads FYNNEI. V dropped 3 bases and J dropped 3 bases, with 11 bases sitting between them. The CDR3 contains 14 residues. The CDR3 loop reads CASSEVKEDYGYTF. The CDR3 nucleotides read TGTGCCAGCAGTGAGGTGAAGGAGGACTATGGCTACACCTTC. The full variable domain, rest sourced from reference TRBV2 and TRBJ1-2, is EPEVTQTPSHQVTQMGQEVILRCVPISNHLYFYWYRQILGQKVEFLVSFYNNEISEKSEIFDDQFSVERPDGSNFTLKIRSTKLEDSAMYFCASSEVKEDYGYTFGSGTRLTVV.

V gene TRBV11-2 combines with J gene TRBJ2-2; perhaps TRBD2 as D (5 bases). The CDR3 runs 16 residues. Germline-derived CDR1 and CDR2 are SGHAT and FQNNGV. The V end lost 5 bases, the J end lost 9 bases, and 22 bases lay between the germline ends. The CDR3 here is CASSPATASSGRELFF. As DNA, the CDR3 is TGTGCCAGCAGCCCCGCCACCGCTAGTTCGGGGAGGGAGCTGTTTTTT.

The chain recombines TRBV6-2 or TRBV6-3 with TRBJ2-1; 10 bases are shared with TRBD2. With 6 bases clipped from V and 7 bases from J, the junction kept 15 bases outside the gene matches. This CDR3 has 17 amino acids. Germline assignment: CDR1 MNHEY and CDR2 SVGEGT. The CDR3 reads CASSPLGSGGAGNEQFF. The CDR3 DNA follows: TGTGCCAGCAGCCCCTTGGGGAGCGGGGGGGCGGGAAATGAGCAGTTCTTC.

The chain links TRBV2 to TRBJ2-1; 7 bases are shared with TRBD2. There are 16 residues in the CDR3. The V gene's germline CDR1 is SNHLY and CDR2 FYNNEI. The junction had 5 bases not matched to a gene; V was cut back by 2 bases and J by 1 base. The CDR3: CASSEYAGDSYNEQFF. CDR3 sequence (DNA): TGTGCCAGCAGTGAATATGCGGGGGATTCCTACAATGAGCAGTTCTTC. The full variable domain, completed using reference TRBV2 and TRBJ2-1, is EPEVTQTPSHQVTQMGQEVILRCVPISNHLYFYWYRQILGQKVEFLVSFYNNEISEKSEIFDDQFSVERPDGSNFTLKIRSTKLEDSAMYFCASSEYAGDSYNEQFFGPGTRLTVL.

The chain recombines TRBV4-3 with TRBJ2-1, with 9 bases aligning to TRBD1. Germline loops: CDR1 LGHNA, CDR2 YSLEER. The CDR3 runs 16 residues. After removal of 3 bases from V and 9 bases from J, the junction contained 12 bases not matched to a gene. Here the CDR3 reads CASSQATGGASGEQFF. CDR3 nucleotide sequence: TGCGCCAGCAGCCAGGCTACAGGGGGCGCGTCGGGTGAGCAGTTCTTC.

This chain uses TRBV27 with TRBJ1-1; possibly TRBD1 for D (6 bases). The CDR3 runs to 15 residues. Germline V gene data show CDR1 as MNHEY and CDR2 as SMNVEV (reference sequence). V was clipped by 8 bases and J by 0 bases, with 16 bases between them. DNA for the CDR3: TGTGCCAGCTTTACCCCGGACAGAATGAACACTGAAGCTTTCTTT. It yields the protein CASFTPDRMNTEAFF.